These 26 T cell receptor beta chains originate from one sample sequenced in a study of radiotherapy plus CTLA-4 blockade in lung cancer. Sequencing was performed with immunoSEQ multiplex PCR; in TCRdb, only in-frame clones are kept and a portion is missing. Of roughly 86,000 clones listed, roughly four fifths are singletons. This material consisted of peripheral blood, taken from a patient treated with radiotherapy plus ipilimumab. All receptors come from a human donor with non-small cell lung cancer who had stable disease on radiotherapy plus ipilimumab.

V usage is TRBV19 and J usage is TRBJ1-1; D unresolved. The CDR3 loop spans 14 amino acids. The germline V gene has CDR1 LNHDA and CDR2 SQIVND (reference sequence). V was shortened by 3 bases and J by 3 bases, with 11 bases between the two germline ends. The CDR3 here is CASSMGFEYTEAFF. The CDR3 DNA sequence: TGTGCCAGTAGTATGGGGTTCGAGTACACTGAAGCTTTCTTT.

The chain joins TRBV6-1 to TRBJ2-7, with a tentative D call TRBD2 (5 bases). The germline V gene has CDR1 MNHNS and CDR2 SASEGT. There are 14 residues in the CDR3. V was clipped by 3 bases and J by 3 bases, with 12 bases between them. CDR3 DNA: TGTGCCAGCAGTGAGAGCGGAAACCACTACGAGCAGTACTTC. Protein: CASSESGNHYEQYF.

The genes are TRBV2 and TRBJ1-4; TRBD1 is a possible D gene (6 bases). In germline, CDR1 is SNHLY, CDR2 FYNNEI. Trimming took off 5 bases at V and 3 bases at J, with 10 bases between the two ends. CDR3 length: 14 residues. The CDR3 loop is CASSLGAANEKLFF. As DNA, the CDR3 is TGTGCCAGCAGTCTGGGGGCCGCTAATGAAAAACTGTTTTTT. The variable domain in full, with the rest retrieved from reference TRBV2 and TRBJ1-4, is EPEVTQTPSHQVTQMGQEVILRCVPISNHLYFYWYRQILGQKVEFLVSFYNNEISEKSEIFDDQFSVERPDGSNFTLKIRSTKLEDSAMYFCASSLGAANEKLFFGSGTQLSVL.

The rearrangement uses TRBV20-1 and TRBJ2-1; D uncertain. With 6 bases removed from V and 9 bases from J, the gap between germline ends came to 12 bases. CDR1 and CDR2 from the germline V gene are DFQATT and SNEGSKA (reference sequence). CDR3 length equals 11 residues. The CDR3 nucleotides are TGCAGTGCCCGCCTGCATAGTGAGCAGTTCTTC. It codes for CSARLHSEQFF.

The rearrangement joins TRBV4-2 to TRBJ2-7, with 9 bases lining up with TRBD2. The CDR3 has 18 amino acids. Germline loops: CDR1 LGHNA, CDR2 YNFKEQ. The V and J ends lost 0 bases and 0 bases, in that order; junction bases with no gene match: 9. The CDR3 is CASSQETQRGASSYEQYF. The DNA for the CDR3 is TGTGCCAGCAGCCAAGAGACCCAGCGGGGGGCCAGCTCCTACGAGCAGTACTTC.

The chain links TRBV2 to TRBJ2-4; D is unclear. Trimming removed 6 bases from V and 3 bases from J, with 12 bases in between. Germline assignment: CDR1 SNHLY and CDR2 FYNNEI. The CDR3 length is 14 residues. DNA for the CDR3: TGTGCCAGCAGGGCTACGGGCGTCAAAAACATTCAGTACTTC. It specifies CASRATGVKNIQYF.

The chain carries TRBV6-1 and TRBJ1-2, with 9 bases fitting TRBD1. V lost 3 bases, J lost 4 bases, and 6 bases stayed unmatched. Germline V gene sequence: CDR1 MNHNS, CDR2 SASEGT. This CDR3 is built from 15 residues. CDR3 DNA: TGTGCCAGCAGTGAGTCACAGGGGGCCGCCTATGGCTACACCTTC. Protein product: CASSESQGAAYGYTF.

This chain joins TRBV19 and TRBJ2-7; 10 bases agree with TRBD1. Germline CDR1 is LNHDA and CDR2 is SQIVND (reference sequence). This CDR3 is built from 16 residues. V shed 1 base and J 4 bases; nucleotides not matched to a gene: 7. CDR3 in DNA: TGTGCCAGTAGTATAGGCGCGGGACAGGGGATGTACGAGCAGTACTTC. Its translation: CASSIGAGQGMYEQYF.

The CDR3 loop is CASSPDSPDTQYF. CDR3 nucleotide sequence: TGTGCCAGCTCACCAGATAGCCCAGATACGCAGTATTTT. The V and J genes are TRBV18 and TRBJ2-3; D is undetermined. Trimming shortened V by 2 bases and J by 4 bases, and 7 bases separated the two germline ends. The CDR3 loop spans 13 amino acids. Germline V gives CDR1 KGHSH, CDR2 LQKENI.

The J gene is TRBJ1-5, the V gene TRBV2; D is unclear. The V end was cut by 5 bases, the J end by 2 bases, with 13 bases between. CDR3 length equals 15 residues. Germline values: CDR1 SNHLY, CDR2 FYNNEI. Here the CDR3 DNA reads TGTGCCAGCAGTCATGGACTTTTAGGCAATCAGCCCCAGCATTTT. Its protein is CASSHGLLGNQPQHF. Full variable domain (remainder filled in from reference TRBV2 and TRBJ1-5): EPEVTQTPSHQVTQMGQEVILRCVPISNHLYFYWYRQILGQKVEFLVSFYNNEISEKSEIFDDQFSVERPDGSNFTLKIRSTKLEDSAMYFCASSHGLLGNQPQHFGDGTRLSIL.

This clone was recorded a few times. CDR3 nucleotide sequence: TGTGCCAGTAGTATTGGGGTGGGAGCTTTCTTT. Its protein is CASSIGVGAFF. This sequence joins TRBV19 and TRBJ1-1; no clear D. The CDR3 length is 11 residues. V lost 3 bases, J lost 10 bases, and 9 bases lay in between. Germline V gene data show CDR1 as LNHDA and CDR2 as SQIVND (reference sequence).

The V call is TRBV18, the J call TRBJ2-7; D assignment may be TRBD1 or TRBD2 (6 bases each). Trimming stripped 3 bases from V and 3 bases from J, with 12 bases between. The CDR3 totals 14 residues. Germline CDR1 is KGHSH and CDR2 is LQKENI. CDR3 region: CASSPKGGSYEQYF. The CDR3 region has the DNA TGTGCCAGCTCACCTAAGGGGGGAAGCTACGAGCAGTACTTC. The entire variable domain, with the rest obtained from reference TRBV18 and TRBJ2-7, is as follows: NAGVMQNPRHLVRRRGQEARLRCSPMKGHSHVYWYRQLPEEGLKFMVYLQKENIIDESGMPKERFSAEFPKEGPSILRIQQVVRGDSAAYFCASSPKGGSYEQYFGPGTRLTVT.

Notes on this clone: An end of the junction differs from the germline gene, which may be a read error. CDR3 in amino acids: CASMDSSNEQFF. For the CDR3, the DNA is TGTGCCAGCATGGACTCCTCCAATGAGCAGTTCTTC. V gene TRBV6-6 combines with J gene TRBJ2-1; TRBD2 might be the D (5 bases). Germline assignment: CDR1 MNHNY and CDR2 SVGAGI (reference sequence). This CDR3 contains 12 residues.

V usage is TRBV6-1 and J usage is TRBJ2-7; no clear D gene. The ends were cut back, 6 bases at V and 4 bases at J, with 13 bases in the middle. The length of the CDR3 is 13 residues. The germline V gene encodes CDR1 MNHNS and CDR2 SASEGT. In DNA, the CDR3 is TGTGCCAGCAGCGAGAGTTTAGTTTACGAGCAGTACTTC. It encodes CASSESLVYEQYF.

The gene calls are TRBV28 and TRBJ1-6, with 10 bases aligning to TRBD1. CDR3 length: 15 residues. Losses at the gene ends were 6 bases for V and 7 bases for J; bases not matched to a gene: 6. Germline CDR1 MDHEN, CDR2 SYDVKM. CDR3 residues: CASRPPGQGNSPLHF. In DNA, the CDR3 is TGTGCCAGCAGGCCACCGGGACAGGGGAATTCACCCCTCCACTTT.

The rearrangement uses TRBV6-1 and TRBJ2-7; a weak D match, TRBD1 (5 bases). CDR1 and CDR2 (germline): MNHNS, SASEGT. Trimming shortened V by 2 bases and J by 4 bases, and 9 bases separated the two germline ends. CDR3 length equals 13 residues. In DNA form, the CDR3 reads TGTGCCAGCAGTGAAAGGGGTTCTTACGAGCAGTACTTC. This encodes CASSERGSYEQYF.

The chain has TRBV19 and TRBJ2-3; 9 positions match TRBD2. This CDR3 has 19 amino acids. Germline lookup yields CDR1 LNHDA and CDR2 SQIVND (reference sequence). J lost 4 bases, V lost 6 bases, and 20 bases had no gene match. The CDR3 reads CASSQLGLASGMPPDTQYF. The CDR3 nucleotides read TGTGCCAGTAGCCAGTTAGGGTTGGCTAGCGGGATGCCCCCAGATACGCAGTATTTT.

The chain carries TRBV6-5 and TRBJ2-1, with TRBD1 identical over 10 bases. The CDR3 sequence is 14 residues long. The germline V gene has CDR1 MNHEY and CDR2 SVGAGI. The V gene end was trimmed by 6 bases and the J gene end by 9 bases; junction bases not matched to a gene: 8. The CDR3 spells CASSRTGGEGEQFF. Here the CDR3 DNA reads TGTGCCAGCAGCCGGACAGGGGGTGAGGGTGAGCAGTTCTTC.

Comments on this clone: An end of the junction differs from the germline gene, which may be a read error. The V call is TRBV7-9, the J call TRBJ1-5; 7 nucleotides agree with TRBD1. The CDR3 length is 14 residues. Germline V gene lookup returns CDR1 SEHNR and CDR2 FQNEAQ (reference sequence). The CDR3 DNA reads as TGTGCCAGCAGCTTAGGGGACAGAAATCAGTCCCAGCATTTT. Protein sequence: CASSLGDRNQSQHF.

The chain recombines TRBV7-3 with TRBJ2-4; either TRBD1 or TRBD2 may supply D (5 bases each). V lost 5 bases and J lost 6, with 17 bases in between. There are 15 residues in the CDR3. Germline CDR1 reads SGHTA; CDR2 reads FQGTGA. The CDR3 loop reads CASSPDGAGGNIQYF. DNA for the CDR3: TGTGCCAGCAGCCCCGACGGGGCGGGTGGAAACATTCAGTACTTC.

The chain employs TRBV2 and TRBJ2-5; 10 bases align to TRBD2. The CDR3 spans 16 residues. From germline, CDR1 is SNHLY and CDR2 FYNNEI. Losses at the gene ends were 2 bases for V and 5 bases for J; bases not matched to a gene: 8. Written as DNA, the CDR3 is TGTGCCAGCAGTGAAACAAGCGGGGGGGGGATGGAGACCCAGTACTTC. Amino acids: CASSETSGGGMETQYF. Looking up the rest from reference TRBV2 and TRBJ2-5 gives the full variable domain: EPEVTQTPSHQVTQMGQEVILRCVPISNHLYFYWYRQILGQKVEFLVSFYNNEISEKSEIFDDQFSVERPDGSNFTLKIRSTKLEDSAMYFCASSETSGGGMETQYFGPGTRLLVL.

The chain combines TRBV6-5 with TRBJ2-7, with D hard to call. The CDR3 has 9 amino acids. Germline V CDR1 and CDR2: MNHEY, SVGAGI. V lost 8 bases and J 3 bases, leaving 2 bases between the germline ends. CDR3 amino acids: CASGYEQYF. The DNA for the CDR3 is TGTGCCAGCGGCTACGAGCAGTACTTC.

This clone appeared a single time. The chain combines TRBV19 with TRBJ2-1; D is unclear. Germline V gene lookup returns CDR1 LNHDA and CDR2 SQIVND (reference sequence). Trimming stripped 3 bases from V and 8 bases from J, with 11 bases between. CDR3 length: 13 amino acids. The CDR3 region is CASSMGPHDEQFF. The CDR3 region has the DNA TGTGCCAGTAGTATGGGCCCCCACGATGAGCAGTTCTTC.

The rearrangement joins TRBV7-6 to TRBJ2-2, with a weak D call TRBD1 (6 bases). V was trimmed by 1 base and J by 7 bases, leaving 16 bases between them. The germline gives CDR1 SGHVS, CDR2 FNYEAQ. The CDR3 totals 16 residues. The CDR3 protein is CASSLVGRGIGGELFF. In nucleotides, the CDR3 is TGTGCCAGCAGCTTAGTAGGCAGGGGCATTGGCGGGGAGCTGTTTTTT.

The J gene is TRBJ2-3, the V gene TRBV11-2; 8 bases map to TRBD1. From germline, CDR1 is SGHAT and CDR2 FQNNGV. CDR3 length: 17 residues. With 0 bases clipped from V and 0 bases from J, the junction kept 5 bases outside the gene matches. The CDR3 DNA reads as TGTGCCAGCAGCTTAGAATCAGGGACAGGAAGCACAGATACGCAGTATTTT. This codes for CASSLESGTGSTDTQYF.

The V and J genes are TRBV5-1 and TRBJ1-1; D unresolved. CDR1 is SGHRS, CDR2 YFSETQ, per germline. The CDR3 sequence is 14 residues long. V lost 2 bases, J lost 5 bases, and 13 bases lay in between. For the CDR3, the DNA is TGCGCCAGCAGCTTAGGGTCCCCGGGTACTGAAGCTTTCTTT. It yields the protein CASSLGSPGTEAFF.